The clone carrying this T cell receptor beta chain came up a few times. Its antigen is unidentified. MiXCR, run by TCRdb on the reads, gives a single entry per CDR3 protein. The sample consists of approximately 730,000 distinct CDR3 sequences, approximately 32% of them appearing once. The data derive from a study of T cell repertoires in cytomegalovirus infection. Across the whole study: Epitope selection comprised recently identified HLA-C-restricted CMV epitopes and well-studied HLA-B-restricted CMV epitopes. Both a matching HLA type and CMV infection were indicated by public TCR beta signatures. Study conclusions and caveats: Identification of carriers of CMV plus the relevant HLA was performed using cumulative public TCR beta family frequency. Across the ex vivo response, the dominant clonotypes were HLA-C-restricted CMV-specific TCR beta clonotypes.

The clonotype comes from a human donor in good health (CMV status not recorded). Some clones in this sample may be carry-over from other donors' samples. The sample in question was cultured CD8+ T cells from PBMCs, obtained from culture after CMV antigen stimulation.

The CDR3 coding sequence is TGCGCCAGCAGCTTCAGGGGGCAAGGCTACACCTTC. Its protein product is CASSFRGQGYTF. The chain uses TRBV5-1 and TRBJ1-2; TRBD1 matches 8 bases. Germline V CDR1 and CDR2: SGHRS, YFSETQ. This CDR3 contains 12 residues. With 2 bases clipped from V and 8 bases from J, the junction kept 2 bases outside the gene matches.